The sequence of this T cell receptor beta chain was determined in a study of CD4 T cells in relation to SARS-CoV-2 and coronaviruses. Overall study results and limits: SARS-CoV-2-driven expansion was significantly weaker in crossreactive than monoreactive clones. Samples before the pandemic and after infection were not matched within any donor.

Germline CDR1 is SGHTA and CDR2 is FQGNSA. This CDR3 has 18 amino acids. With 2 bases removed from V and 0 bases from J, the gap between germline ends came to 17 bases. As to this clone: Its matching antigen is unknown.

Unexposed donor CD4+ T cells date from about 2011-2019, before the COVID-19 pandemic. Repertoires were generated with immunoSEQ multiplex PCR, while TCRdb's copy carries only in-frame clones and drops some. Here the sample spans some 70,000 clones, roughly 93% being singletons. The origin of this receptor is a human donor in good health. Sequenced material: naive CD4+ T cells from PBMCs. The subset was: naive CD4+ T cells isolated by negative enrichment. The chain has TRBV7-2 and TRBJ1-5; D gene uncertain. CDR3 sequence reads: CASSLRGSLEYSNQPQHF. The CDR3 bases are TGTGCCAGCAGCTTACGGGGATCCCTGGAATATAGCAATCAGCCCCAGCATTTT.